This TCR beta chain was captured in a study of blood T cell repertoires in COVID-19. Study details: The United States, Italy and Spain supplied acute and convalescent COVID-19 samples. T cells, B-cell-depleted T cells, or PBMCs provided the cDNA or gDNA that served as material.

This clone has just one count. Authors' processing steps: Amplified reference gene primers provided the basis for estimating nucleated cell counts. TCRdb's table, derived via immunoSEQ multiplex PCR, lists solely in-frame clones and lacks some. V, J and clone size reflect that table, while D and trimming were determined from the DNA. The repertoire has roughly 80,000 clones, around 77% of them found once; the top ten carry roughly 15%. V lost 4 bases, J lost 4 bases, and 13 bases stayed unmatched. Per the germline V gene, CDR1 is SNHLY and CDR2 is FYNNEI. This CDR3 comprises 17 residues. The sequenced sample was peripheral blood. The sequence came from a man between 65 and 79 years old with active or convalescent COVID-19. J is TRBJ1-5 and V is TRBV2, with TRBD1 identical over 7 bases. CDR3 amino acids: CASSVERGTAKNQPQHF. In nucleotides, the CDR3 is TGTGCCAGCAGTGTGGAGAGAGGGACAGCCAAAAATCAGCCCCAGCATTTT.